This TCR beta chain was retrieved from a study of CD8 T cells in ankylosing spondylitis. Overall study results and limits: CD8+ cells made up the disease-linked clones, which were relatively rare in peripheral blood. Apparently characteristic of ankylosing spondylitis blood was a TCR beta motif (roughly eight highly homologous variants). Significant enrichment of disease-linked clones was reportedly seen in matched ankylosing spondylitis synovial fluid. Existing reports had already noted some motif variants in reactive arthritis synovial fluid and blood.

With regard to this clonotype: Its antigen is unidentified.

TCR beta libraries were made by quantitative 5'-RACE with molecular barcodes. TCRdb independently ran MiXCR on the 5' RACE reads; one entry per CDR3 protein. The profile covers a few hundred thousand distinct CDR3 sequences, with around 20% appearing a single time and about 42% taken by the ten largest. V lost 5 bases to trimming and J lost 8 bases; unmatched junction nucleotides: 9. The germline gives CDR1 SEHNR, CDR2 FQNEAQ (reference sequence). The CDR3 sequence is 14 residues long. The sample taken for sequencing was blood, either unsorted or a sorted T cell fraction (not recorded which). The source is a male donor with ankylosing spondylitis. This sequence joins TRBV7-9 and TRBJ2-1; 7 nucleotides agree with TRBD1. This CDR3 reads CASSGYGTADEQFF. DNA of the CDR3: TGTGCCAGCAGCGGATATGGGACAGCCGATGAGCAGTTCTTC.